These 7 T cell receptor beta chains share one sample of origin, sequenced in a study of coeliac disease. Data came from immunoSEQ multiplex PCR; TCRdb stores just in-frame clones and leaves some out. The sample shows about 9,400 clones, roughly two thirds of them seen only once. Specimen: lamina propria lymphocytes from the gut. Receptors originate from a woman aged 55 to 70 with celiac disease.

This clone came up a few times. The chain uses TRBV7-3 and TRBJ2-5, with TRBD2 matching 7 bases. J gave up 3 bases and V 1 base, and 5 bases lay outside the gene matches. CDR3 length equals 15 residues. CDR1 and CDR2 (germline): SGHTA, FQGTGA. In nucleotides, the CDR3 is TGTGCCAGCAGCTTAAATGGGGGGGGGAAAGAGACCCAGTACTTC. It is translated as CASSLNGGGKETQYF.

The CDR3 spells CASSGQGLGGNTIYF. CDR3 DNA sequence: TGTGCCAGCAGCGGACAGGGTCTGGGTGGAAACACCATATATTTT. V and J are TRBV5-4 and TRBJ1-3, with 8 bases fitting TRBD1. There are 15 residues in the CDR3. V lost 4 bases and J lost 3; bases outside the gene matches: 6. Germline V gene sequence: CDR1 SGHNT, CDR2 YYREEE (reference sequence).

The rearrangement uses TRBV27 and TRBJ1-1; 7 bases agree with TRBD1. V trimming: 8 bases; J trimming: 0 bases; junction bases outside the gene matches: 6. Germline CDR1 reads MNHEY; CDR2 reads SMNVEV (reference sequence). The CDR3 contains 14 residues. DNA of the CDR3: TGTGCCAGCGGTCGACAGGGACTGAACACTGAAGCTTTCTTT. Amino acid sequence: CASGRQGLNTEAFF.

There are a few counts of this clone. CDR3 in amino acids: CASKVRGQETQYF. The CDR3 DNA reads TGTGCCAGCAAGGTGAGAGGCCAAGAGACCCAGTACTTC. The J gene is TRBJ2-5, the V gene TRBV18, with D unclear. V shed 8 bases and J shed 1 base, with 11 bases lying between them. CDR3 length: 13 amino acids. Germline CDR1 reads KGHSH; CDR2 reads LQKENI.

This sequence joins TRBV11-2 and TRBJ2-7, with 11 bases lining up with TRBD2. Germline CDR1 SGHAT, CDR2 FQNNGV. The CDR3 sequence is 17 residues long. The junction had 4 bases not matched to a gene; V was cut back by 0 bases and J by 0 bases. The CDR3 loop reads CASSLEPGLAASYEQYF. CDR3 DNA sequence: TGTGCCAGCAGCTTAGAACCGGGACTAGCGGCCTCCTACGAGCAGTACTTC. Full variable domain (remainder filled in from reference TRBV11-2 and TRBJ2-7): EAGVAQSPRYKIIEKRQSVAFWCNPISGHATLYWYQQILGQGPKLLIQFQNNGVVDDSQLPKDRFSAERLKGVDSTLKIQPAKLEDSAVYLCASSLEPGLAASYEQYFGPGTRLTVT.

The chain carries TRBV6-1 and TRBJ1-2; 7 bases map to TRBD1. V dropped 6 bases and J dropped 0; count of bases not matched to a gene: 4. Germline-derived CDR1 and CDR2 are MNHNS and SASEGT. The CDR3 totals 14 residues. CDR3 residues: CASRRTGSNYGYTF. CDR3 sequence (DNA): TGTGCCAGCAGACGGACAGGATCTAACTATGGCTACACCTTC.

This chain joins TRBV6-4 and TRBJ2-6; 7 nucleotides match TRBD2. The CDR3 extends over 14 amino acids. The V segment lost 8 bases and the J segment 3 bases; nucleotides outside the gene matches: 4. The germline V gene encodes CDR1 MRHNA and CDR2 SNTAGT. The chain's CDR3 is CASSTGGGANVLTF. For the CDR3, the DNA is TGTGCCAGCTCCACGGGAGGTGGGGCCAACGTCCTGACTTTC.